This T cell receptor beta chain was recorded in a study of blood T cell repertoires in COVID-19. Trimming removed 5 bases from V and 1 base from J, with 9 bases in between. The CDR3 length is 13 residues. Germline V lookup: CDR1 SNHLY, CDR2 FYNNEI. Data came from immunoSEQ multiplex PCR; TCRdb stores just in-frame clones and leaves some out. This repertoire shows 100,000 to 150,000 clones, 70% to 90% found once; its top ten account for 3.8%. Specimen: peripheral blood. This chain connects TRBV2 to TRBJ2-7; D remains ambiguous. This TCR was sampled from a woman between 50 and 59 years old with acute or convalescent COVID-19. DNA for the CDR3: TGTGCCAGCAGTCCGAGCAGGTCCTACGAGCAGTACTTC. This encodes CASSPSRSYEQYF. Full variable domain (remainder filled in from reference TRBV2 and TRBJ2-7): EPEVTQTPSHQVTQMGQEVILRCVPISNHLYFYWYRQILGQKVEFLVSFYNNEISEKSEIFDDQFSVERPDGSNFTLKIRSTKLEDSAMYFCASSPSRSYEQYFGPGTRLTVT.